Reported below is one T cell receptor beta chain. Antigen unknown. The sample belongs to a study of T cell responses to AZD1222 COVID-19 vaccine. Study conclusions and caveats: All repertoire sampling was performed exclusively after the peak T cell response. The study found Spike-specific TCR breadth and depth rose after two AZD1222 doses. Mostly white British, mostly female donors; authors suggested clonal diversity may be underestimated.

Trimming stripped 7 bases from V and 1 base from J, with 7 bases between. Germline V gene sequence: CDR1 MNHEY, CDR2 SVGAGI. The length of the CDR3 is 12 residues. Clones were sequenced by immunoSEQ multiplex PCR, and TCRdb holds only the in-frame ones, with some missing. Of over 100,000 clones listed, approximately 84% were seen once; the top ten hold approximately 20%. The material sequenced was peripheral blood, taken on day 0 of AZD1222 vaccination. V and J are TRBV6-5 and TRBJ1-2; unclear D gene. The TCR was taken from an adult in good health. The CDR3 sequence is CASTRYNYGYTF. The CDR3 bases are TGTGCCAGCACTAGATATAACTATGGCTACACCTTC.